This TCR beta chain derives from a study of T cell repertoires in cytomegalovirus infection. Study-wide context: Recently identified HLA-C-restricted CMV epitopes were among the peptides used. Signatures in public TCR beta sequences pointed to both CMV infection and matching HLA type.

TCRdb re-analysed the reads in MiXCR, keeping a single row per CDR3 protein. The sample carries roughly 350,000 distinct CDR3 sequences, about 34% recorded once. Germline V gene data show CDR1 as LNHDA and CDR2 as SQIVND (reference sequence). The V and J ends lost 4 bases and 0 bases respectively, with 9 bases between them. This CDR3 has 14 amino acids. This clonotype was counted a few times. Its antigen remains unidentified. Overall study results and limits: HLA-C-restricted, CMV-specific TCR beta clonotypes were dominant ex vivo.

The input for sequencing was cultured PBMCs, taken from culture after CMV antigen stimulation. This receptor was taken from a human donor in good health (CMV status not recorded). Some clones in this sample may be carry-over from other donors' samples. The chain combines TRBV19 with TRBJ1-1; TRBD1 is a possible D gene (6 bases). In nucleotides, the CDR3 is TGTGCCAGTAGTACGACAGGTTTGAACACTGAAGCTTTCTTT. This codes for CASSTTGLNTEAFF. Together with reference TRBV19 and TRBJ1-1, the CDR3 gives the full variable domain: DGGITQSPKYLFRKEGQNVTLSCEQNLNHDAMYWYRQDPGQGLRLIYYSQIVNDFQKGDIAEGYSVSREKKESFPLTVTSAQKNPTAFYLCASSTTGLNTEAFFGQGTRLTVV.